The rows below give T cell receptor beta chains drawn from one sample of a study of blood T cell repertoires in COVID-19. Profiling relied on immunoSEQ multiplex PCR, and the TCRdb table lists in-frame clones only, not all of them. The sample has some 98,000 clones, roughly 82% seen once; the top ten hold approximately 10%. The sequenced material came from peripheral blood. These receptors came from a man between 70 and 80 years old with active or convalescent COVID-19. Each CDR3 is given with its conserved first and last residue. Each record gives: J gene, D gene, V gene, clone size, CDR3 protein, CDR3 DNA. The D gene is left open where the match is weak. The size field is filled for only some rows; it gives once, few, many or a size class.

j_gene: TRBJ2-7
d_gene: TRBD2
v_gene: TRBV4-1
abundance: -
CDR3aa: CASSQDPTSGVYEQYF
CDR3nt: TGCGCCAGCAGCCAAGATCCGACTAGCGGGGTCTACGAGCAGTACTTC

j_gene: TRBJ2-3
d_gene: -
v_gene: TRBV11-2
abundance: -
CDR3aa: CASSLGWRGTDTQYF
CDR3nt: TGTGCCAGCAGCTTAGGTTGGAGGGGCACAGATACGCAGTATTTT

j_gene: TRBJ2-7
d_gene: TRBD1
v_gene: TRBV12-3/TRBV12-4
abundance: -
CDR3aa: CASRTGGRYEQYF
CDR3nt: TGTGCCAGCAGGACAGGGGGCAGGTACGAGCAGTACTTC

j_gene: TRBJ1-2
d_gene: -
v_gene: TRBV5-1
abundance: -
CDR3aa: CASSAGTPGGYTF
CDR3nt: TGCGCCAGCAGCGCCGGGACTCCGGGTGGCTACACCTTC

j_gene: TRBJ2-7
d_gene: TRBD1
v_gene: TRBV10-3
abundance: -
CDR3aa: CAIRTGGRIEQYF
CDR3nt: TGTGCCATCAGGACAGGGGGCCGGATCGAGCAGTACTTC

j_gene: TRBJ1-3
d_gene: TRBD1
v_gene: TRBV6-5
abundance: -
CDR3aa: CAVQGVRSGNTIYF
CDR3nt: TGTGCCGTCCAGGGGGTTAGGTCTGGAAACACCATATATTTT

j_gene: TRBJ2-1
d_gene: TRBD2
v_gene: TRBV3-1/TRBV3-2
abundance: few
CDR3aa: CASSQGPRLAGEQFF
CDR3nt: TGTGCCAGCAGCCAAGGCCCAAGACTAGCCGGTGAGCAGTTCTTC

j_gene: TRBJ1-2
d_gene: -
v_gene: TRBV6-6
abundance: -
CDR3aa: CASSYARDIYGYTF
CDR3nt: TGTGCCAGCAGTTACGCCAGGGACATCTATGGCTACACCTTC

j_gene: TRBJ1-3
d_gene: TRBD1
v_gene: TRBV2
abundance: -
CDR3aa: CASSVDRAGSGNTIYF
CDR3nt: TGTGCCAGCAGTGTCGACAGGGCCGGCTCTGGAAACACCATATATTTT

j_gene: TRBJ2-7
d_gene: -
v_gene: TRBV27
abundance: -
CDR3aa: CASSRQVHGTYSYEQYF
CDR3nt: TGTGCCAGCAGTCGGCAGGTCCACGGAACCTACTCCTACGAGCAGTACTTC

j_gene: TRBJ2-1
d_gene: -
v_gene: TRBV15
abundance: -
CDR3aa: CATSRKEYNEQFF
CDR3nt: TGTGCCACCAGCCGGAAGGAGTACAATGAGCAGTTCTTC

j_gene: TRBJ2-1
d_gene: -
v_gene: TRBV10-3
abundance: once
CDR3aa: CAISESQGNGKFF
CDR3nt: TGTGCCATCAGTGAGTCGCAGGGGAACGGGAAGTTCTTC

j_gene: TRBJ2-3
d_gene: TRBD2
v_gene: TRBV4-1
abundance: -
CDR3aa: CASSQTSGGFTDTQYF
CDR3nt: TGCGCCAGCAGCCAGACTAGCGGGGGGTTCACAGATACGCAGTATTTT

j_gene: TRBJ2-2
d_gene: -
v_gene: TRBV6-2/TRBV6-3
abundance: -
CDR3aa: CASSYSTGLPQTGELFF
CDR3nt: TGTGCCAGCAGTTACTCGACGGGTCTACCACAAACCGGGGAGCTGTTTTTT

j_gene: TRBJ1-2
d_gene: TRBD1
v_gene: TRBV3-1/TRBV3-2
abundance: -
CDR3aa: CASHRGGYGYTF
CDR3nt: TGTGCCAGCCACAGGGGGGGCTATGGCTACACCTTC

j_gene: TRBJ2-7
d_gene: -
v_gene: TRBV3-1/TRBV3-2
abundance: -
CDR3aa: CASPSGVAYEQYF
CDR3nt: TGTGCCAGTCCATCAGGGGTCGCCTACGAGCAGTACTTC

j_gene: TRBJ2-1
d_gene: -
v_gene: TRBV27
abundance: -
CDR3aa: CASRGSSYNEQFF
CDR3nt: TGTGCCAGCAGGGGCAGCTCCTACAATGAGCAGTTCTTC

j_gene: TRBJ2-2
d_gene: -
v_gene: TRBV3-1/TRBV3-2
abundance: once
CDR3aa: CASSQEGGPGNTGELFF
CDR3nt: TGTGCCAGCAGCCAAGAAGGGGGACCGGGGAACACCGGGGAGCTGTTTTTT

j_gene: TRBJ1-1
d_gene: -
v_gene: TRBV6-1
abundance: -
CDR3aa: CASSEQGRSTEAFF
CDR3nt: TGTGCCAGCAGTGAACAGGGAAGAAGCACTGAAGCTTTCTTT

j_gene: TRBJ1-2
d_gene: -
v_gene: TRBV30
abundance: -
CDR3aa: CAWGPRGGGGYTF
CDR3nt: TGTGCCTGGGGCCCGCGGGGCGGGGGTGGCTACACCTTC

j_gene: TRBJ1-2
d_gene: -
v_gene: TRBV28
abundance: few
CDR3aa: CASNRGHMSGYTF
CDR3nt: TGTGCCAGCAATCGAGGACACATGAGTGGCTACACCTTC

j_gene: TRBJ2-7
d_gene: -
v_gene: TRBV5-6
abundance: -
CDR3aa: CASSLGQFEQYF
CDR3nt: TGTGCCAGCAGCCTCGGACAGTTCGAGCAGTACTTC

j_gene: TRBJ1-3
d_gene: TRBD1
v_gene: TRBV6-1
abundance: -
CDR3aa: CASSAVGQGAGNTIYF
CDR3nt: TGTGCCAGCAGTGCAGTAGGTCAGGGGGCAGGAAACACCATATATTTT

j_gene: TRBJ2-5
d_gene: TRBD2
v_gene: TRBV6-5
abundance: -
CDR3aa: CASRLAGSETQYF
CDR3nt: TGTGCCAGCAGATTAGCGGGCTCGGAGACCCAGTACTTC

j_gene: TRBJ2-5
d_gene: -
v_gene: TRBV1
abundance: few
CDR3aa: CTSSPLSGGPRDMDF
CDR3nt: TGCACCAGCAGCCCCCTTAGCGGGGGGCCAAGAGACATGGACTTC

j_gene: TRBJ2-7
d_gene: -
v_gene: TRBV7-9
abundance: -
CDR3aa: CASSLKGSVEQYF
CDR3nt: TGTGCCAGCAGCTTAAAGGGGTCCGTCGAGCAGTACTTC

j_gene: TRBJ1-1
d_gene: -
v_gene: TRBV9
abundance: few
CDR3aa: CASTKTGNTEAFF
CDR3nt: TGTGCCAGCACCAAGACAGGGAACACTGAAGCTTTCTTT

j_gene: TRBJ2-7
d_gene: -
v_gene: TRBV5-3
abundance: -
CDR3aa: CARSLAVEVEQYF
CDR3nt: TGTGCCAGAAGCTTGGCCGTCGAGGTCGAGCAGTACTTC

j_gene: TRBJ1-4
d_gene: -
v_gene: TRBV6-5
abundance: -
CDR3aa: CASSMRKTTNEKLFF
CDR3nt: TGTGCCAGCAGTATGAGGAAAACAACTAATGAAAAACTGTTTTTT

j_gene: TRBJ1-2
d_gene: -
v_gene: TRBV5-4
abundance: -
CDR3aa: CASSVKVGHLNYGYTF
CDR3nt: TGTGCCAGCAGCGTTAAGGTGGGACACCTTAACTATGGCTACACCTTC

j_gene: TRBJ1-3
d_gene: -
v_gene: TRBV19
abundance: -
CDR3aa: CASITASGNTIYF
CDR3nt: TGTGCCAGTATCACTGCTTCTGGAAACACCATATATTTT

j_gene: TRBJ1-4
d_gene: -
v_gene: TRBV12-3/TRBV12-4
abundance: once
CDR3aa: CASSLVEISTLFF
CDR3nt: TGTGCCAGCAGTTTAGTGGAGATAAGTACACTGTTTTTT

j_gene: TRBJ2-5
d_gene: -
v_gene: TRBV5-1
abundance: -
CDR3aa: CASSPRGRGETQYF
CDR3nt: TGCGCCAGCAGCCCCCGAGGCCGGGGGGAGACCCAGTACTTC

j_gene: TRBJ1-5
d_gene: TRBD1
v_gene: TRBV12-5
abundance: few
CDR3aa: CASGSHRGSGNQPQHF
CDR3nt: TGTGCTAGTGGTTCCCACAGGGGAAGCGGCAATCAGCCCCAGCATTTT

j_gene: TRBJ2-2
d_gene: -
v_gene: TRBV6-2/TRBV6-3
abundance: -
CDR3aa: CASSYYSVTGELFF
CDR3nt: TGTGCCAGCAGTTACTATTCGGTTACCGGGGAGCTGTTTTTT

j_gene: TRBJ2-1
d_gene: -
v_gene: TRBV24-1
abundance: -
CDR3aa: CATSDQDSTYNEQFF
CDR3nt: TGTGCCACCAGTGACCAAGACTCTACATACAATGAGCAGTTCTTC

j_gene: TRBJ2-4
d_gene: TRBD1
v_gene: TRBV29-1
abundance: -
CDR3aa: CSAGQGRNIQYF
CDR3nt: TGCAGCGCCGGACAGGGTAGGAACATTCAGTACTTC

j_gene: TRBJ1-6
d_gene: -
v_gene: TRBV6-5
abundance: -
CDR3aa: CASSYRRGNSPLHF
CDR3nt: TGTGCCAGCAGTTACCGCAGGGGTAATTCACCCCTCCACTTT

j_gene: TRBJ1-2
d_gene: -
v_gene: TRBV25-1
abundance: -
CDR3aa: CASSKTGYGYTF
CDR3nt: TGTGCCAGCAGTAAAACGGGCTATGGCTACACCTTC

j_gene: TRBJ2-7
d_gene: -
v_gene: TRBV6-1
abundance: -
CDR3aa: CASSEGPHSYEQYF
CDR3nt: TGTGCCAGCAGTGAAGGTCCCCACTCCTACGAGCAGTACTTC